This TCR beta chain originates from a study of blood T cell repertoires in COVID-19. CDR1 and CDR2 from the germline V gene are SGHTS and YDEGEE. This CDR3 is built from 16 residues. V lost 1 base to trimming and J lost 1 base, with 13 bases between them. In terms of age and location, participants ranged from about 18 to 100 years and lived in 24 US areas. Per the study methods: Estimation of nucleated cell counts relied on the amplification of reference gene primers. This table comes from immunoSEQ multiplex PCR, and its TCRdb copy is limited to in-frame clones, with some not included. That table gives V, J and clone size, and the DNA gave D and trimming. The sample consists of around 200,000 clones, 85% of them appearing once.

The receptor comes from a man in his forties or fifties who had recovered from COVID-19. This chain connects TRBV5-8 to TRBJ2-3; D unclear. Sequencing was carried out using PBMCs or T cells enriched from blood (not recorded which). The CDR3 spells CASSLIGSAGTDTQYF. CDR3 DNA sequence: TGTGCCAGCAGCTTGATCGGATCCGCGGGCACAGATACGCAGTATTTT.